The 26 T cell receptor beta chains below all came from one sample that was sequenced in a study of T cells in lung cancer brain metastases. Repertoires were generated with immunoSEQ multiplex PCR, while TCRdb's copy carries only in-frame clones and drops some. This table holds over 4,500 clones, about four fifths found once. Sequenced: tumor tissue from the primary lung tumor. The receptors shown here come from a woman aged 50 to 65 with non-small cell lung cancer.

The V call is TRBV5-1, the J call TRBJ1-2; D possibly corresponds to TRBD1 (5 bases). The V end was cut by 7 bases, the J end by 4 bases, with 29 bases between. This CDR3 contains 18 residues. From germline, CDR1 is SGHRS and CDR2 YFSETQ. The CDR3 DNA follows: TGCGCCAGCCGACAGCAAGGGCCCCGGAGCGGGCCTTTCTATGGCTACACCTTC. Protein: CASRQQGPRSGPFYGYTF. The whole variable domain, remainder taken from reference TRBV5-1 and TRBJ1-2, is KAGVTQTPRYLIKTRGQQVTLSCSPISGHRSVSWYQQTPGQGLQFLFEYFSETQRNKGNFPGRFSGRQFSNSRSEMNVSTLELGDSALYLCASRQQGPRSGPFYGYTFGSGTRLTVV.

V gene TRBV2 combines with J gene TRBJ1-2; 8 positions agree with TRBD1. CDR1 is SNHLY, CDR2 FYNNEI, per germline. CDR3 length equals 15 residues. Losses at the gene ends were 6 bases for V and 4 bases for J; bases not matched to a gene: 10. The CDR3: CASSLGQGAFYGYTF. The CDR3 nucleotides read TGTGCCAGCAGCCTCGGGCAGGGGGCGTTCTATGGCTACACCTTC.

V gene TRBV7-9 combines with J gene TRBJ2-6; D might be TRBD1 (6 bases). The germline CDR1 and CDR2 sequences are SEHNR and FQNEAQ (reference sequence). The CDR3 extends over 17 amino acids. The ends were cut back, 5 bases at V and 1 base at J, with 15 bases in the middle. The DNA for the CDR3 is TGTGCCAGCAGCCGGACGGACAGTTTATCTGGGGCCAACGTCCTGACTTTC. It is translated as CASSRTDSLSGANVLTF.

As regards this clone: A junction end diverges from the germline sequence, so it may reflect a read error. This sample also contains other DNA sequences that code for the same CDR3. The chain links TRBV28 to TRBJ2-7, with a possible D match to TRBD1 (6 bases). This CDR3 spans 13 amino acids. Germline V CDR1 and CDR2: MDHEN, SYDVKM. The CDR3 here is CASSLGHLYEQYF. In nucleotides, the CDR3 is TGTGCCAGCAGTCTGGGACACCTCTACGAACAGTACTTC.

This clone has only a few counts. Other DNA sequences in the same sample also yield this CDR3. V is TRBV19 and J is TRBJ2-1, with TRBD2 matching over 7 bases. Trimming cost V 6 bases and J 5 bases; bases outside gene matches: 16. This CDR3 spans 17 amino acids. The germline V gene has CDR1 LNHDA and CDR2 SQIVND (reference sequence). Here the CDR3 reads CASSKRGNANINNEQFF. For the CDR3, the DNA is TGTGCCAGTAGCAAGCGGGGTAACGCAAACATAAACAATGAGCAGTTCTTC. The full variable domain, its missing parts supplied by reference TRBV19 and TRBJ2-1, is DGGITQSPKYLFRKEGQNVTLSCEQNLNHDAMYWYRQDPGQGLRLIYYSQIVNDFQKGDIAEGYSVSREKKESFPLTVTSAQKNPTAFYLCASSKRGNANINNEQFFGPGTRLTVL.

CDR3 sequence reads: CASSQSPTPSGQGVNQPQHF. CDR3 nucleotide sequence: TGCGCCAGCAGTCAATCACCCACCCCATCGGGACAGGGAGTCAATCAGCCCCAGCATTTT. This sequence joins TRBV23-1 and TRBJ1-5, with 9 bases fitting TRBD1. TRBV23-1 is filed as an ORF, its function uncertain. This CDR3 is built from 20 residues. Trimming at V came to 0 bases and at J to 3 bases, leaving 15 bases not matched to a gene.

This sequence joins TRBV6-5 and TRBJ1-4; D is unclear. This CDR3 spans 15 amino acids. CDR1 is MNHEY, CDR2 SVGAGI, per germline. Trimming stripped 0 bases from V and 5 bases from J, with 10 bases between. CDR3 in amino acids: CASSYSEAGNEKLFF. CDR3 in DNA: TGTGCCAGCAGTTACTCGGAGGCGGGGAATGAAAAACTGTTTTTT.

The rearrangement joins TRBV23-1 to TRBJ1-5; D call uncertain. TRBV23-1 is identified as an open reading frame with a role that is uncertain. The CDR3 runs to 18 residues. V was trimmed by 4 bases and J by 6 bases, leaving 25 bases between them. The CDR3 region has the DNA TGCGCCAGCAGTCTGCATGCCCAGGAGGCCCGGGGAGGTCAGCCCCAGCATTTT. Translated, it gives CASSLHAQEARGGQPQHF.

The chain uses TRBV15 and TRBJ2-3, with D unclear. CDR1 is LNHNV and CDR2 is YYDKDF in the germline V gene (reference sequence). The CDR3 extends over 16 amino acids. V was shortened by 4 bases and J by 3 bases, with 17 bases between the two germline ends. The CDR3: CATSKTARTFTDTQYF. The DNA of the CDR3 is TGTGCCACCAGCAAAACGGCCCGAACATTTACAGATACGCAGTATTTT.

The chain joins TRBV2 to TRBJ1-3, with D unclear. Trimming stripped 5 bases from V and 0 bases from J, with 11 bases between. The CDR3 extends over 15 amino acids. Germline V gene lookup returns CDR1 SNHLY and CDR2 FYNNEI. The CDR3 nucleotides read TGTGCCAGCAGTTTAGACGCTAACTCTGGAAACACCATATATTTT. This encodes CASSLDANSGNTIYF.

The chain carries TRBV29-1 and TRBJ1-1, with D unresolved. The CDR3 is 15 amino acids. Germline values: CDR1 SQVTM, CDR2 ANQGSEA. V lost 5 bases to trimming and J lost 0 bases, with 16 bases between them. The CDR3 DNA reads TGCAGCGTTAATCGGGGTAGCGGTCTGAACACTGAAGCTTTCTTT. Amino acid sequence: CSVNRGSGLNTEAFF.

This chain links TRBV15 with TRBJ1-5, with TRBD1 as a possible D gene (5 bases). The CDR3 totals 14 residues. Germline lookup yields CDR1 LNHNV and CDR2 YYDKDF (reference sequence). Trimming shortened V by 0 bases and J by 6 bases, and 9 bases separated the two germline ends. The CDR3 DNA sequence: TGTGCCACCAGCAGAGATGGGGCGAGTCAGCCCCAGCATTTT. It encodes CATSRDGASQPQHF.

To note about this clone: At one of its ends the junction is not consistent with the germline gene, which may arise from a read error. The chain has TRBV18 and TRBJ2-2; tentatively, D is TRBD2 (5 bases). The CDR3 spans 17 residues. Germline-derived CDR1 and CDR2 are KGHSH and LQKENI. CDR3 sequence reads: CANSPPLGEIGAGELFF. The CDR3 nucleotides read TGTGCCAACTCACCACCCCTCGGGGAAATAGGTGCCGGGGAGCTGTTTTTT.

This chain connects TRBV19 to TRBJ2-7; 11 nucleotides agree with TRBD2. J gave up 0 bases and V 5 bases, and 3 bases lay outside the gene matches. CDR3 length: 15 amino acids. CDR1 and CDR2 (germline): LNHDA, SQIVND (reference sequence). The CDR3 sequence is CASSPGTSGSYEQYF. Written as DNA, the CDR3 is TGTGCCAGTAGTCCAGGGACTAGCGGCTCCTACGAGCAGTACTTC. Full variable domain (remainder filled in from reference TRBV19 and TRBJ2-7): DGGITQSPKYLFRKEGQNVTLSCEQNLNHDAMYWYRQDPGQGLRLIYYSQIVNDFQKGDIAEGYSVSREKKESFPLTVTSAQKNPTAFYLCASSPGTSGSYEQYFGPGTRLTVT.

Comments on this clone: This sample includes further DNA sequences coding for the same CDR3. This sequence joins TRBV5-6 and TRBJ1-2; possibly TRBD1 for D (6 bases). Trimming cost V 7 bases and J 4 bases, with 14 bases left between them. In germline, CDR1 is SGHDT, CDR2 YYEEEE. The CDR3 is 13 amino acids. The CDR3 coding sequence is TGTGCCAGCGTTGAGCGGGGGGCCTATGGCTACACCTTC. Its translation: CASVERGAYGYTF.

The J gene is TRBJ1-4, the V gene TRBV6-5, with 10 nucleotides matching TRBD1. In germline, CDR1 is MNHEY, CDR2 SVGAGI. This CDR3 is built from 12 residues. The CDR3 loop is CAAGTGDEKLFF. DNA for the CDR3: TGTGCGGCCGGGACAGGGGATGAAAAACTGTTTTTT.

This rearrangement joins TRBV30 to TRBJ1-4; TRBD1 aligns across 7 bases. The CDR3 loop spans 14 amino acids. The V gene's germline CDR1 is GTSNPN and CDR2 SVGIG (reference sequence). With V trimmed by 3 bases and J by 5 bases, 6 bases remained unmatched. The CDR3 DNA is TGTGCCTGGAGCTCCGGGACAGTGAATGAAAAACTGTTTTTT. Its translation: CAWSSGTVNEKLFF. The variable domain in full, with the rest retrieved from reference TRBV30 and TRBJ1-4, is SQTIHQWPATLVQPVGSPLSLECTVEGTSNPNLYWYRQAAGRGLQLLFYSVGIGQISSEVPQNLSASRPQDRQFILSSKKLLLSDSGFYLCAWSSGTVNEKLFFGSGTQLSVL.

This chain uses TRBV5-5 with TRBJ1-2; D call uncertain. The germline gives CDR1 SGHKS, CDR2 YYEKEE (reference sequence). CDR3 length: 14 residues. V was shortened by 1 base and J by 5 bases, with 12 bases between the two germline ends. The CDR3 DNA reads TGTGCCAGCAGCTTGTCGGCCAGGCAATATGGCTACACCTTC. Amino acids: CASSLSARQYGYTF.

This clone showed up just once. The chain recombines TRBV7-5 with TRBJ1-6. TRBV7-5 is shown as a pseudogene. This CDR3 region has 15 residues. The CDR3 coding sequence is TGTGCCAGAAACTTAGTGCCCCCGGGGGATTCACCCCTCCACTTT. It specifies CARNLVPPGDSPLHF.

This rearrangement joins TRBV7-8 to TRBJ1-6, with 7 bases lining up with TRBD1. Germline-derived CDR1 and CDR2 are SGHVS and FQNEAQ. The length of the CDR3 is 16 residues. Trimming removed 7 bases from V and 7 bases from J; junction bases left unmatched: 13. The CDR3 here is CASNFPPGTVNSPLHF. The CDR3 DNA follows: TGTGCCAGCAACTTCCCTCCCGGGACAGTCAATTCACCCCTCCACTTT.

This clone was picked up a small number of times. The V and J genes are TRBV18 and TRBJ2-2, with D perhaps TRBD2 (6 bases). The CDR3 loop spans 16 amino acids. Germline-derived CDR1 and CDR2 are KGHSH and LQKENI. V was shortened by 0 bases and J by 2 bases, with 10 bases between the two germline ends. CDR3 sequence: CASSPPGGRNTGELFF. The CDR3 DNA reads as TGTGCCAGCTCACCACCGGGAGGTAGAAACACCGGGGAGCTGTTTTTT.

The chain joins TRBV29-1 to TRBJ1-1, with TRBD1 matching 7 bases. CDR3 size: 13 residues. The V gene end was trimmed by 7 bases and the J gene end by 2 bases; junction bases not matched to a gene: 7. In germline, CDR1 is SQVTM, CDR2 ANQGSEA. Written as DNA, the CDR3 is TGCAGCGCGGGAGGGACAGCCAACACTGAAGCTTTCTTT. Its translation is CSAGGTANTEAFF.

This chain joins TRBV18 and TRBJ1-2, with D maybe TRBD1 (5 bases). Between the trimmed V and J ends, which lost 3 bases and 3 bases, there was a span of 17 bases. This CDR3 is built from 16 residues. The germline V gene has CDR1 KGHSH and CDR2 LQKENI. The CDR3 is CASSPSRGPGYYGYTF. In DNA form, the CDR3 reads TGTGCCAGCTCACCCTCGAGGGGCCCCGGCTACTATGGCTACACCTTC. Full variable domain (outside the CDR3, taken from reference TRBV18 and TRBJ1-2): NAGVMQNPRHLVRRRGQEARLRCSPMKGHSHVYWYRQLPEEGLKFMVYLQKENIIDESGMPKERFSAEFPKEGPSILRIQQVVRGDSAAYFCASSPSRGPGYYGYTFGSGTRLTVV.

V is TRBV10-3 and J is TRBJ1-2; D not resolved. The V end was cut by 3 bases, the J end by 6 bases, with 8 bases between. Germline V gene sequence: CDR1 ENHRY, CDR2 SYGVKD. There are 12 residues in the CDR3. This CDR3 is CAISDGVNGYTF. DNA of the CDR3: TGTGCCATCAGTGATGGGGTTAATGGCTACACCTTC.

In this sample, this clone turned up a few times. The rearrangement joins TRBV18 to TRBJ1-6, with D maybe TRBD1 (5 bases). CDR1 is KGHSH and CDR2 is LQKENI in the germline V gene. This CDR3 has 12 residues. V gave up 3 bases and J gave up 9 bases, with 6 bases separating them. The CDR3 protein is CASSPRGSPLHF. CDR3 nucleotide sequence: TGTGCCAGCTCACCTAGGGGTTCACCCCTCCACTTT. The complete variable domain, with remaining parts taken from reference TRBV18 and TRBJ1-6, reads NAGVMQNPRHLVRRRGQEARLRCSPMKGHSHVYWYRQLPEEGLKFMVYLQKENIIDESGMPKERFSAEFPKEGPSILRIQQVVRGDSAAYFCASSPRGSPLHFGNGTRLTVT.

The rearrangement uses TRBV7-9 and TRBJ1-5, with D possibly matching TRBD1 (5 bases). Trimming shortened V by 5 bases and J by 2 bases, and 19 bases separated the two germline ends. This CDR3 comprises 17 residues. CDR1 and CDR2 from the germline V gene are SEHNR and FQNEAQ (reference sequence). CDR3 in DNA: TGTGCCAGCAGCCCGGATCCGGCAGGGCGAGGCAATCAGCCCCAGCATTTT. Its protein product is CASSPDPAGRGNQPQHF.